This T cell receptor (beta chain) was sequenced for a study of CD8 T cells in Susac syndrome. Germline V gene lookup returns CDR1 LNHDA and CDR2 SQIVND (reference sequence). CDR3 length equals 11 residues. Reverse transcription used about 0.45 to 1 ug RNA and random hexamers. TCRdb itself ran the immunoSEQ multiplex PCR reads through MiXCR, one entry per CDR3 protein. The sample lists around 190,000 distinct CDR3 sequences, roughly 92% seen once, with about 0.1% in the top ten. J is TRBJ2-5 and V is TRBV19; 7 bases fit TRBD2. This receptor was identified in a human donor in good health. Sequences were obtained from CD4+ T cells from PBMCs. CDR3 region: CASGVRETQYF. CDR3 bases: TGTGCAAGCGGGGTACGAGAGACCCAGTACTTC.